Below, one TCR beta chain is given with its context. This sample stems from a study of blood T cell repertoires in COVID-19. The CDR3 spans 14 residues. In germline, CDR1 is SGDLS, CDR2 YYNGEE. Trimming left V 6 bases short and J 3 bases short, with 16 bases between. The data were produced by immunoSEQ multiplex PCR, yet TCRdb's version contains in-frame clones alone and is incomplete. The table lists 95,000 to 120,000 clones, 80% to 90% of them singletons, with 4.6% in the top ten. The sequenced material came from peripheral blood. The clonotype originates from a woman between 45 and 60 years old with acute or convalescent COVID-19. The rearrangement joins TRBV9 to TRBJ2-7, with D possibly being TRBD2 (5 bases). The CDR3 sequence: CASTPGAGGYEQYF. As DNA, the CDR3 is TGTGCCAGCACCCCAGGTGCGGGCGGCTACGAGCAGTACTTC.